This TCR beta chain appears in the sequencing data of a study of T cells after yellow fever vaccination. Findings and caveats of the study: Clonotype sharing between CD4 and CD8 compartments was small.

Note on this clonotype: The antigen remains unidentified.

Germline V gene sequence: CDR1 MNHEY, CDR2 SVGEGT. The CDR3 is 13 residues long. V dropped 6 bases and J dropped 5 bases, with 14 bases sitting between them. A single record per CDR3 protein comes from TCRdb applying MiXCR to the 5' RACE reads. The sample lists 400,000 to 450,000 distinct CDR3 sequences; roughly 20% were seen once. The chain uses TRBV6-2 or TRBV6-3 and TRBJ2-7; D not resolved. This receptor was obtained from a man younger than 30 who received the YFV17D yellow fever vaccine. This specimen was PBMCs, taken before the yellow fever booster vaccination. The CDR3 coding sequence is TGTGCCAGCAGCCCCAGGCGTTTGGACGAGCAGTACGTC. It is translated as CASSPRRLDEQYV.